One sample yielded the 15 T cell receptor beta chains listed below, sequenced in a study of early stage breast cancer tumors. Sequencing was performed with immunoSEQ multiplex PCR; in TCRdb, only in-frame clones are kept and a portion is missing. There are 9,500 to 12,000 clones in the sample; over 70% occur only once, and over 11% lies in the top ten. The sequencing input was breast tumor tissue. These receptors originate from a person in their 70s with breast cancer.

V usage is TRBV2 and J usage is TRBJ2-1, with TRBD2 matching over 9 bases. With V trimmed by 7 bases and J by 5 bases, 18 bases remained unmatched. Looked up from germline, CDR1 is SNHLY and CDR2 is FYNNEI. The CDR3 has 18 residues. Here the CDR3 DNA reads TGTGCCAGCACTCTTTGGGCCCTAGCGGGGACACTTAACAATGAGCAGTTCTTC. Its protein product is CASTLWALAGTLNNEQFF. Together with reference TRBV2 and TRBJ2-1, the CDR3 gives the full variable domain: EPEVTQTPSHQVTQMGQEVILRCVPISNHLYFYWYRQILGQKVEFLVSFYNNEISEKSEIFDDQFSVERPDGSNFTLKIRSTKLEDSAMYFCASTLWALAGTLNNEQFFGPGTRLTVL.

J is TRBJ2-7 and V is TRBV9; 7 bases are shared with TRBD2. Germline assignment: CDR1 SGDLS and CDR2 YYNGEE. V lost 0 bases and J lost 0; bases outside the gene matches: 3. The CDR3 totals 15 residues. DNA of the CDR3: TGTGCCAGCAGCGTAGACGGGGGGAGCTCCTACGAGCAGTACTTC. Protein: CASSVDGGSSYEQYF.

CDR3 nucleotides: TGCGCCAGCAGCTTGGATCTGGCTCAGCCCCAGCATTTT. Translating gives CASSLDLAQPQHF. The V gene is TRBV5-1, the J gene TRBJ1-5; no clear D gene. Trimming cost V 0 bases and J 6 bases, with 7 bases left between them. Per germline, CDR1 SGHRS and CDR2 YFSETQ. This CDR3 comprises 13 residues.

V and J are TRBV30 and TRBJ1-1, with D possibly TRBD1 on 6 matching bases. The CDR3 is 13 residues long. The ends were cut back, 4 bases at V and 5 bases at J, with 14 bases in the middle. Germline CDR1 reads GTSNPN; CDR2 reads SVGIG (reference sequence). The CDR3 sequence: CAWNWGGGTEAFF. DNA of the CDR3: TGTGCCTGGAACTGGGGAGGGGGAACTGAAGCTTTCTTT.

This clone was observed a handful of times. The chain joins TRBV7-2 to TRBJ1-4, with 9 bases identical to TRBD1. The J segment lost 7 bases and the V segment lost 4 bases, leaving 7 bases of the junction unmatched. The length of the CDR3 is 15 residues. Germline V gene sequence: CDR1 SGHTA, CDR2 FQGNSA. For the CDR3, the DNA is TGTGCCAGCAGCTCGCCGGGACAGGGAAGTGAAAAACTGTTTTTT. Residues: CASSSPGQGSEKLFF.

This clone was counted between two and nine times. The CDR3 DNA sequence: TGCAGCGCCTTAAACCCATTGGACAGGTCGATGAACACTGAAGCTTTCTTT. Amino acid sequence: CSALNPLDRSMNTEAFF. The chain is built from TRBV29-1 and TRBJ1-1, with TRBD1 matching 7 bases. CDR1 and CDR2 from the germline V gene are SQVTM and ANQGSEA. J lost 0 bases, V lost 7 bases, and 17 bases had no gene match. The CDR3 consists of 17 residues.

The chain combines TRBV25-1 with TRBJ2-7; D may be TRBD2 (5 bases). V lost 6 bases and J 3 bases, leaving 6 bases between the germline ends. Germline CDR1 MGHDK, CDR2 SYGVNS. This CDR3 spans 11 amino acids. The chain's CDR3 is CASSAGYEQYF. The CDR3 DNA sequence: TGTGCCAGCAGCGCGGGCTACGAGCAGTACTTC.

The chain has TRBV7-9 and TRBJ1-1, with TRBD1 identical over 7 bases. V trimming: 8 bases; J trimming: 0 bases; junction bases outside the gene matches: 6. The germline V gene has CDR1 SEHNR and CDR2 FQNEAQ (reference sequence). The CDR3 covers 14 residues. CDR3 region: CASDRVGLNTEAFF. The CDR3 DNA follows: TGTGCCAGCGACAGGGTCGGGTTGAACACTGAAGCTTTCTTT.

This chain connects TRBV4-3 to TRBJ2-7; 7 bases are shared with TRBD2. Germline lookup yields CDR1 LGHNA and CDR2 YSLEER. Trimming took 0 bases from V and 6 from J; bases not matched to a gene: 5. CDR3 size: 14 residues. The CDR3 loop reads CASSQDLSGGEQYF. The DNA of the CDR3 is TGCGCCAGCAGCCAAGATCTTTCGGGGGGCGAGCAGTACTTC.

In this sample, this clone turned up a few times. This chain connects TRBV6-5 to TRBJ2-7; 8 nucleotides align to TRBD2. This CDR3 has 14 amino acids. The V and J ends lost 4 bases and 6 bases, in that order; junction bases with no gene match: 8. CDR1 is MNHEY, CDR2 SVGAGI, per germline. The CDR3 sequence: CASSSLAGVVEQYF. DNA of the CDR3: TGTGCCAGCAGTTCCCTAGCGGGCGTAGTCGAGCAGTACTTC.

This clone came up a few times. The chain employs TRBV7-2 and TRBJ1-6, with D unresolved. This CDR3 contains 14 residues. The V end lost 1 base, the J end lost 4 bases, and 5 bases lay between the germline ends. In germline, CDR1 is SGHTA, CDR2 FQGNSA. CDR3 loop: CASSLDGYNSPLHF. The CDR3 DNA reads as TGTGCCAGCAGCTTAGACGGGTATAATTCACCCCTCCACTTT.

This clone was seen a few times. The CDR3 loop is CASSPSRHIYGYTF. CDR3 nucleotide sequence: TGTGCCAGCAGCCCATCTCGACATATTTATGGCTACACCTTC. The chain carries TRBV14 and TRBJ1-2; D not certain. In germline, CDR1 is SGHDN, CDR2 FVKESK. Trimming left V 4 bases short and J 5 bases short, with 14 bases between. This CDR3 is built from 14 residues.

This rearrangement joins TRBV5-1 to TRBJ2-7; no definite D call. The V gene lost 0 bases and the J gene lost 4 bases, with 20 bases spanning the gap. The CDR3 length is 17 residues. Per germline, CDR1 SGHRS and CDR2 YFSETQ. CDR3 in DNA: TGCGCCAGCAGCTTGGAGTACCAGGAACCCCCTTCGTACGAGCAGTACTTC. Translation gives CASSLEYQEPPSYEQYF.

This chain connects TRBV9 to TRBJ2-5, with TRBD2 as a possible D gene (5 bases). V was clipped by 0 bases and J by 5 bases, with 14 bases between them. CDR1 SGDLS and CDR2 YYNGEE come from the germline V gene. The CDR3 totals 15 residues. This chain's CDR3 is CASSVGLGEWETQYF. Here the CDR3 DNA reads TGTGCCAGCAGCGTAGGGCTTGGGGAGTGGGAGACCCAGTACTTC. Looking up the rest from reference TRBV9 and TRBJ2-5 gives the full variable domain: DSGVTQTPKHLITATGQRVTLRCSPRSGDLSVYWYQQSLDQGLQFLIQYYNGEERAKGNILERFSAQQFPDLHSELNLSSLELGDSALYFCASSVGLGEWETQYFGPGTRLLVL.

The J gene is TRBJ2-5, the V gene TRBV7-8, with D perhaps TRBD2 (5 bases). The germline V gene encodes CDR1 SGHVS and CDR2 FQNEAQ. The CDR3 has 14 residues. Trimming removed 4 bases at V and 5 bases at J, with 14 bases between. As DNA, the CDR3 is TGTGCCAGCAGCTCACTAGTAGAGTGGGAGACCCAGTACTTC. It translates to CASSSLVEWETQYF.